These 7 T cell receptor beta chains were sequenced from one sample in a study of T cells after posttransplantation cyclophosphamide. Some clones are missing from TCRdb's copy, which holds only in-frame ones; the method was immunoSEQ multiplex PCR. The table records approximately 45,000 clones, roughly nine tenths of them present only once. Sequenced material: PBMCs. The receptors were gathered from a woman aged 50 to 60 in good health and a related stem cell transplant donor.

The chain has TRBV19 and TRBJ1-2; no clear D. Germline V gene sequence: CDR1 LNHDA, CDR2 SQIVND (reference sequence). With 4 bases removed from V and 7 bases from J, the gap between germline ends came to 13 bases. This CDR3 has 13 residues. The CDR3 region is CASSNTPSGGYTF. CDR3 DNA: TGTGCCAGTAGTAACACCCCTTCGGGTGGCTACACCTTC.

The chain combines TRBV7-9 with TRBJ2-3; TRBD2 aligns across 11 bases. This CDR3 is 17 amino acids long. V gave up 4 bases and J gave up 4 bases; unmatched junction bases: 10. CDR1 SEHNR and CDR2 FQNEAQ come from the germline V gene (reference sequence). The CDR3 region is CASSSGTSGTGPDTQYF. In DNA form, the CDR3 reads TGTGCCAGCAGCTCCGGGACTAGCGGCACGGGGCCAGATACGCAGTATTTT.

V and J are TRBV19 and TRBJ2-7, with 9 positions matching TRBD1. The CDR3 length is 15 residues. Trimming removed 4 bases from V and 1 base from J; junction bases left unmatched: 5. CDR1 is LNHDA and CDR2 is SQIVND in the germline V gene (reference sequence). For the CDR3, the DNA is TGTGCCAGTAGTAGAGGGGACAGGGAGTCCTACGAGCAGTACTTC. Protein: CASSRGDRESYEQYF.

The chain joins TRBV6-5 to TRBJ1-5; possible D gene TRBD1, 6 bases. The CDR3 covers 12 residues. Germline lookup yields CDR1 MNHEY and CDR2 SVGAGI. Trimming took off 4 bases at V and 6 bases at J, with 7 bases between the two ends. CDR3 in DNA: TGTGCCAGCAGTTCAGGGGCTCAGCCCCAGCATTTT. Translated, it gives CASSSGAQPQHF.

The chain uses TRBV14 and TRBJ2-7; 8 nucleotides line up with TRBD1. CDR3 length: 14 residues. The germline V gene has CDR1 SGHDN and CDR2 FVKESK. V gave up 4 bases and J gave up 9 bases; unmatched junction bases: 11. The CDR3 protein is CASSPIRTGIGQYF. As DNA, the CDR3 is TGTGCCAGCAGCCCGATCAGGACAGGGATCGGGCAGTACTTC.

The chain uses TRBV19 and TRBJ1-6; D is unresolved. There are 19 residues in the CDR3. Germline CDR1 reads LNHDA; CDR2 reads SQIVND (reference sequence). V shed 2 bases and J shed 0 bases, with 17 bases lying between them. CDR3 in amino acids: CASSIRISGETSYNSPLHF. CDR3 nucleotides: TGTGCCAGTAGTATACGAATCTCAGGTGAAACCTCCTATAATTCACCCCTCCACTTT.

This sequence joins TRBV5-4 and TRBJ2-3, with D possibly matching TRBD1 (6 bases). Germline V gene lookup returns CDR1 SGHNT and CDR2 YYREEE (reference sequence). The germline V and J ends were trimmed by 4 bases and 4 bases, with 19 bases remaining between them. There are 16 residues in the CDR3. CDR3 amino acids: CASSLDKRQASDTQYF. Written as DNA, the CDR3 is TGTGCCAGCAGCCTGGATAAGAGACAGGCTTCAGATACGCAGTATTTT. The entire variable domain, with the rest obtained from reference TRBV5-4 and TRBJ2-3, is as follows: ETGVTQSPTHLIKTRGQQVTLRCSSQSGHNTVSWYQQALGQGPQFIFQYYREEENGRGNFPPRFSGLQFPNYSSELNVNALELDDSALYLCASSLDKRQASDTQYFGPGTRLTVL.